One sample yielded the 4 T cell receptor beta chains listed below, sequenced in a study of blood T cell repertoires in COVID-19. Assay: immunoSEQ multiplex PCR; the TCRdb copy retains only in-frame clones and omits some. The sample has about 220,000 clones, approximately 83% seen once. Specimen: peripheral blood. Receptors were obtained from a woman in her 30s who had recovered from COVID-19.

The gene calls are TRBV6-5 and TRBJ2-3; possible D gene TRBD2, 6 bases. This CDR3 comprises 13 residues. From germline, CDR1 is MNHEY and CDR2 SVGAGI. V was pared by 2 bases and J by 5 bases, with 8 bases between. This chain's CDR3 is CASSYGGIDTQYF. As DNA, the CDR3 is TGTGCCAGCAGTTACGGGGGGATAGATACGCAGTATTTT.

CDR3 protein: CSPGWLAGRNEQFF. DNA for the CDR3: TGCAGCCCTGGTTGGCTAGCGGGACGCAATGAGCAGTTCTTC. This rearrangement joins TRBV29-1 to TRBJ2-1; 9 nucleotides line up with TRBD2. Germline V CDR1 and CDR2: SQVTM, ANQGSEA. This CDR3 has 14 residues. V dropped 8 bases and J dropped 6; count of bases not matched to a gene: 11.

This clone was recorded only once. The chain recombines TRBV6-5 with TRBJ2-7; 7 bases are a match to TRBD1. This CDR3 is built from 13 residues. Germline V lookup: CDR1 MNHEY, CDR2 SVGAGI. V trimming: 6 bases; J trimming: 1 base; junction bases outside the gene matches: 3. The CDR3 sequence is CASRETGSYEQYF. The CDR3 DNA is TGTGCCAGCAGGGAGACAGGGTCCTACGAGCAGTACTTC.

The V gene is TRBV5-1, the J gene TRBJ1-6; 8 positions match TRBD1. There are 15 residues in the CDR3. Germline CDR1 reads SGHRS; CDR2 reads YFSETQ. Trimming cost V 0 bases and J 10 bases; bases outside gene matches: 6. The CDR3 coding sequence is TGCGCCAGCAGCTTGGAGGACAGGGTCTGGTCACCCCTCCACTTT. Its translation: CASSLEDRVWSPLHF.